This T cell receptor (beta chain) was recovered during a study of cytomegalovirus exposure and HLA in healthy donors. As for the study in general: Early on, a data release was issued that held 80 million or so unique TCRs from HLA-typed donors.

Both 60 Vbeta primers and 13 Jbeta primers went into the PCR. Measured with immunoSEQ multiplex PCR; TCRdb has only the in-frame clones, and not every one. The table includes around 110,000 clones, about two thirds detected once. General study findings and limits: A missense DCLRE1C variant was associated with V- and J-gene trimming of TCR beta chains in a later analysis, and an independent cohort replicated the association. Looking again later, the authors saw that most CMV-associated TCR beta chains seemed HLA-restricted. The investigators catalogued 164 TCR beta chains as cytomegalovirus-associated.

CDR1 GTSNPN and CDR2 SVGIG come from the germline V gene (reference sequence). The CDR3 is 19 residues long. The V and J ends lost 0 bases and 5 bases respectively, with 29 bases between them. As regards this clone: Its matching antigen is unknown.

V is TRBV30 and J is TRBJ2-7, with D possibly being TRBD2 (7 bases). The TCR originated in a boy between 10 and 17 years old in good health and CMV-seronegative. The sequenced sample consisted of PBMCs. DNA of the CDR3: TGTGCCTGGAGTGTCGGTTGGAGGGGGGGGGCTAGTTCGTCCCACGAGCAGTACTTC. Protein product: CAWSVGWRGGASSSHEQYF.